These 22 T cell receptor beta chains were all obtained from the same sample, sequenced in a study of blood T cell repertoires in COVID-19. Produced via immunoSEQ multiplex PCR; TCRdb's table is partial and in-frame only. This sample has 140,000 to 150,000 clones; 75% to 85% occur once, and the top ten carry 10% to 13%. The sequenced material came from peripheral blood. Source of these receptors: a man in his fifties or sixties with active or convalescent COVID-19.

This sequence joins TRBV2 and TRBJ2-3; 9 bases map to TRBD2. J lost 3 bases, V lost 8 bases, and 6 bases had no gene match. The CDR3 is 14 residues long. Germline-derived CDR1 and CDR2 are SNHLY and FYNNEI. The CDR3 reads CASLIAGVTDTQYF. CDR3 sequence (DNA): TGTGCCAGCTTAATAGCGGGAGTTACAGATACGCAGTATTTT.

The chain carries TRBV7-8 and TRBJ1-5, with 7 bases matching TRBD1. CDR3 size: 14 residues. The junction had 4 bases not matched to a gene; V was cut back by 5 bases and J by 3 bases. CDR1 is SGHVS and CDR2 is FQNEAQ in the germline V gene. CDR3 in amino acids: CASSLGQPNQPQHF. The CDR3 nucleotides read TGTGCCAGCAGCCTGGGACAGCCCAATCAGCCCCAGCATTTT.

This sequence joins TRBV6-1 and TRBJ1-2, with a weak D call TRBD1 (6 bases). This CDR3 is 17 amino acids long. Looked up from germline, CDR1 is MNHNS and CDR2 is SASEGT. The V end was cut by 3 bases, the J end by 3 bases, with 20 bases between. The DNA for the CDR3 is TGTGCCAGCAGTGAGGGGACACAGTGGGGGTATCACTATGGCTACACCTTC. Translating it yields CASSEGTQWGYHYGYTF.

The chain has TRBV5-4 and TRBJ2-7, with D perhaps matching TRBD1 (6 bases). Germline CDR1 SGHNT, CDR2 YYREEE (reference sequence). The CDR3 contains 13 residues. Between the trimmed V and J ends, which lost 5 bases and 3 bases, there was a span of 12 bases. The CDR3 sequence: CASSRDIDYEQYV. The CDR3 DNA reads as TGTGCCAGCAGTAGGGACATCGACTACGAGCAGTACGTC.

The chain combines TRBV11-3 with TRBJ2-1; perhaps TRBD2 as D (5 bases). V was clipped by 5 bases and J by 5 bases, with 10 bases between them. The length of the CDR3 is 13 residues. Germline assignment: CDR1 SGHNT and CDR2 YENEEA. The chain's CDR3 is CASSPDWHNEQFF. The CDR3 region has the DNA TGTGCCAGCAGCCCGGACTGGCACAATGAGCAGTTCTTC.

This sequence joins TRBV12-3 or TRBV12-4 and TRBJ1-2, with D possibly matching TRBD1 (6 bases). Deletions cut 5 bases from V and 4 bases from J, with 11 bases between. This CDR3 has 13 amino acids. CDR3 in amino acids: CASSQQGIYGYTF. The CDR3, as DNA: TGTGCCAGCAGTCAGCAGGGGATCTATGGCTACACCTTC.

The CDR3 region is CASSRQGAQPQHF. The CDR3 DNA follows: TGTGCCAGCAGCAGACAGGGGGCGCAGCCCCAGCATTTT. The rearrangement links TRBV12-3 or TRBV12-4 to TRBJ1-5; TRBD1 aligns across 10 bases. The CDR3 has 13 residues. V lost 6 bases, J lost 7 bases, and 3 bases stayed unmatched.

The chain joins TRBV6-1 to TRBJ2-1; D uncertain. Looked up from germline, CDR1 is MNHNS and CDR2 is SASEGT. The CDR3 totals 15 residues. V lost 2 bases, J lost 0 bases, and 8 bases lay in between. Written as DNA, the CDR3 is TGTGCCAGCAGTGAATGGGCAGACTCCTACAATGAGCAGTTCTTC. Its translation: CASSEWADSYNEQFF.

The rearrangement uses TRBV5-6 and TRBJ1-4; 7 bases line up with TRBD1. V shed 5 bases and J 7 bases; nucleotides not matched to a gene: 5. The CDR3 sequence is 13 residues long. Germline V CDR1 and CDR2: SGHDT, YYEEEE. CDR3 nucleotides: TGTGCCAGCAGATACCGACAGGGTGAAAAACTGTTTTTT. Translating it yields CASRYRQGEKLFF.

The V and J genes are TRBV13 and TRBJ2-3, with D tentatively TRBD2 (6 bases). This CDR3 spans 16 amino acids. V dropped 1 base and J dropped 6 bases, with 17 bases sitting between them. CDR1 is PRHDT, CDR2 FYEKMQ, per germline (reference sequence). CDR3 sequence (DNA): TGTGCCAGCAGCTTAGCGGCGGGGTTTATGACGGATACGCAGTATTTT. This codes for CASSLAAGFMTDTQYF.

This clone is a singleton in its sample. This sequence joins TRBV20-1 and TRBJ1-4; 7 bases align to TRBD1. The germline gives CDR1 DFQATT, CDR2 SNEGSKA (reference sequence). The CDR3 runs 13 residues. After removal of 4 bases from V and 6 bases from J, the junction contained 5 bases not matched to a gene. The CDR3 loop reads CSANEGADEKLFF. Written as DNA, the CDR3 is TGCAGTGCTAATGAGGGGGCGGATGAAAAACTGTTTTTT.

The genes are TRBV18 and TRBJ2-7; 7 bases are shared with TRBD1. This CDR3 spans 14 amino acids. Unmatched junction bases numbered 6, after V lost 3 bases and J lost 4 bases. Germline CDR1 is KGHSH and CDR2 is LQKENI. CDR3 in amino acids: CASSPRDRIYEQYV. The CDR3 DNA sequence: TGTGCCAGCTCACCTAGGGACAGAATATACGAGCAGTACGTC.

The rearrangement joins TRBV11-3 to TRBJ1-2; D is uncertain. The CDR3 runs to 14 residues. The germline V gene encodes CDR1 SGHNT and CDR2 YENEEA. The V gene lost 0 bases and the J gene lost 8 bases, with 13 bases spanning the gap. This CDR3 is CASSLDSTFGGYTF. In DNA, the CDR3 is TGTGCCAGCAGCTTAGATTCGACTTTTGGCGGCTACACCTTC.

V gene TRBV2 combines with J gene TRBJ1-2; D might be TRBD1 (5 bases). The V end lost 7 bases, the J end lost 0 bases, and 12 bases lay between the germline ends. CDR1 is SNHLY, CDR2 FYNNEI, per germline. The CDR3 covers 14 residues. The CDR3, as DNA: TGTGCCAGCAACGTGGACACCGCTAACTATGGCTACACCTTC. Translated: CASNVDTANYGYTF. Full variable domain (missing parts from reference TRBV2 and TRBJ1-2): EPEVTQTPSHQVTQMGQEVILRCVPISNHLYFYWYRQILGQKVEFLVSFYNNEISEKSEIFDDQFSVERPDGSNFTLKIRSTKLEDSAMYFCASNVDTANYGYTFGSGTRLTVV.

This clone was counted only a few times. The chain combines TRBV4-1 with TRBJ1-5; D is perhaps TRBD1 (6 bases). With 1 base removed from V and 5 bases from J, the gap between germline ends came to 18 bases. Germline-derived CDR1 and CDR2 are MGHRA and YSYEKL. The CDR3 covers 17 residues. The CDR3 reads CASSQGPPQGKYQPQHF. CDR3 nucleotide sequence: TGCGCCAGCAGCCAAGGGCCGCCACAGGGTAAGTATCAGCCCCAGCATTTT.

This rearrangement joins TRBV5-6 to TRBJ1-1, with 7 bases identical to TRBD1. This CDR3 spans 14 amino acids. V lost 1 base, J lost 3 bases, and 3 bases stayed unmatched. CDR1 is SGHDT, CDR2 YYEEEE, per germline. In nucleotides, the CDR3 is TGTGCCAGCAGCTTGACAGGGGTATACACTGAAGCTTTCTTT. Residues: CASSLTGVYTEAFF. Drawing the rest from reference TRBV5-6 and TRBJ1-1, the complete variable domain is DAGVTQSPTHLIKTRGQQVTLRCSPKSGHDTVSWYQQALGQGPQFIFQYYEEEERQRGNFPDRFSGHQFPNYSSELNVNALLLGDSALYLCASSLTGVYTEAFFGQGTRLTVV.

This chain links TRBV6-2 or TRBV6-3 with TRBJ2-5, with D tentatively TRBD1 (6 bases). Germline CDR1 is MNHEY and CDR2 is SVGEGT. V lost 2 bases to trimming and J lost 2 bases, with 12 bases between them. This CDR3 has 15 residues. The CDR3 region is CASSYPWTEQETQYF. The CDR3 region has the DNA TGTGCCAGCAGTTACCCCTGGACAGAACAAGAGACCCAGTACTTC.

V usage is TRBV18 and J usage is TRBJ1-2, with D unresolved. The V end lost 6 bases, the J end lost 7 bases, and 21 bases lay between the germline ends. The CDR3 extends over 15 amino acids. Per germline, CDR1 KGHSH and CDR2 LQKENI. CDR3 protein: CASSSAPEKKGGYTF. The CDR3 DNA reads TGTGCCAGCTCCTCGGCGCCGGAGAAGAAAGGTGGCTACACCTTC.

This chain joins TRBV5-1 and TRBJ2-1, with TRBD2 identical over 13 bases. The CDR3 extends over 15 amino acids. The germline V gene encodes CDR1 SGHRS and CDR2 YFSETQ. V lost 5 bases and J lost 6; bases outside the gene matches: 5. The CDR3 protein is CASSSLAGGSNEQFF. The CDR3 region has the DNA TGCGCCAGCAGTTCACTAGCGGGAGGGAGCAATGAGCAGTTCTTC.

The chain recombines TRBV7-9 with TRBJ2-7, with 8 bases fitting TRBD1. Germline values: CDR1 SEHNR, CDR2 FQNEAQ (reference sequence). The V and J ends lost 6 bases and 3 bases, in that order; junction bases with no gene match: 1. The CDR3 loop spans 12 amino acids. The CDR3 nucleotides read TGTGCCAGCAGTGGACAGGGCTACGAGCAGTACGTC. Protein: CASSGQGYEQYV.

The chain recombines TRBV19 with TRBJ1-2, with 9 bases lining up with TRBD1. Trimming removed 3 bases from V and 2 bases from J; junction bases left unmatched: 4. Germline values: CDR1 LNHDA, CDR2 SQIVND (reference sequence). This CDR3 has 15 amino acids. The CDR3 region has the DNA TGTGCCAGTAGTATCCTCGGACAGGGGAACTATGGCTACACCTTC. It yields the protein CASSILGQGNYGYTF.

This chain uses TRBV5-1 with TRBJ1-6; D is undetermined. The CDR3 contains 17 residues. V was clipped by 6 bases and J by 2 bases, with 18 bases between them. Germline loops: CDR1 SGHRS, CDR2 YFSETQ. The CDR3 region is CASTLTRPGAYNSPLHF. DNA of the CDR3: TGCGCCAGCACCCTGACACGGCCGGGAGCCTATAATTCACCCCTCCACTTT.